Listed below are T cell receptor beta chains from one sample, sequenced in a study of shared clonotypes between healthy human individuals. The repertoire was sequenced with immunoSEQ multiplex PCR; TCRdb's copy has only in-frame clones and lacks some. The sample yields roughly 850,000 clones, 96% seen once. Sequencing was performed on naive CD8+ T cells sorted from blood. Receptors originate from a young man in good health. Each CDR3 is given with its conserved first and last residue. D genes are given only for firm matches. Clone size appears in some rows only: once, few, many, or a class for an expanded clone.

clone size: .
D gene: .
V gene: TRBV11-2
J gene: TRBJ2-2
CDR3 DNA: TGTGCCAGCAGCGTCTGGGCCGGGGAGCTGTTTTTT
CDR3 protein: CASSVWAGELFF

clone size: .
D gene: .
V gene: TRBV19
J gene: TRBJ2-7
CDR3 DNA: TGTGCCAGTAAAAGGGCGTCCCAGGTTCCCTACGAGCAGTACTTC
CDR3 protein: CASKRASQVPYEQYF

clone size: .
D gene: .
V gene: TRBV6-5
J gene: TRBJ2-3
CDR3 DNA: .
CDR3 protein: CASSSGQGTDTQYF

clone size: .
D gene: TRBD2
V gene: TRBV11-2
J gene: TRBJ2-7
CDR3 DNA: TGTGCCAGCAGCTTAGAACTAGCGGGAGCAACCTACGAGCAGTACTTC
CDR3 protein: CASSLELAGATYEQYF

clone size: .
D gene: .
V gene: TRBV19
J gene: TRBJ1-1
CDR3 DNA: TGTGCCAGTAGTATAGAAGGGAACACTGAAGCTTTCTTT
CDR3 protein: CASSIEGNTEAFF

clone size: .
D gene: .
V gene: TRBV7-9
J gene: TRBJ2-1
CDR3 DNA: TGTGCCAGCAGCCACCAGAGCAATGAGCAGTTCTTC
CDR3 protein: CASSHQSNEQFF

clone size: .
D gene: .
V gene: TRBV11-2
J gene: TRBJ2-1
CDR3 DNA: TGTGCCAGCAGCTCTTCCTTGGGGACCGTAGTTCTAAACTACAATGAGCAGTTCTTC
CDR3 protein: CASSSSLGTVVLNYNEQFF

clone size: .
D gene: .
V gene: TRBV29-1
J gene: TRBJ2-7
CDR3 DNA: TGCAGCGTTGAAGGGGGTCCAGGGGAAGAGGGCGAGCAGTACTTC
CDR3 protein: CSVEGGPGEEGEQYF

clone size: .
D gene: TRBD2
V gene: TRBV29-1
J gene: TRBJ2-1
CDR3 DNA: TGCAGCGTTGTTCCCCTAGCGGGAGCCCTCAATGAGCAGTTCTTC
CDR3 protein: CSVVPLAGALNEQFF

clone size: .
D gene: TRBD2
V gene: TRBV28
J gene: TRBJ2-7
CDR3 DNA: TGTGCCAGCAGTTTACTCTCGGGAGGGACAACCTACGAGCAGTACTTC
CDR3 protein: CASSLLSGGTTYEQYF

clone size: once
D gene: TRBD2
V gene: TRBV5-4
J gene: TRBJ2-3
CDR3 DNA: TGTGCCAGCAGCTTGGGTACTAGCGGGAGGGCCCTCGCAGATACGCAGTATTTT
CDR3 protein: CASSLGTSGRALADTQYF

clone size: .
D gene: .
V gene: TRBV21-1
J gene: TRBJ2-7
CDR3 DNA: TGTGCCAGCAGCAACGCCTCGGGACTAGTCGAACTTTGGGACGAGCAGTACTTC
CDR3 protein: CASSNASGLVELWDEQYF

clone size: .
D gene: .
V gene: TRBV4-1
J gene: TRBJ1-5
CDR3 DNA: TGCGCCAGCAGCCAAGCAGGGCGGGCCCAGCCCCAGCATTTT
CDR3 protein: CASSQAGRAQPQHF

clone size: .
D gene: .
V gene: TRBV9
J gene: TRBJ2-6
CDR3 DNA: TGTGCCAGCAGCCCTTCACCTTCTGGGGCCAACGTCCTGACTTTC
CDR3 protein: CASSPSPSGANVLTF

clone size: once
D gene: .
V gene: TRBV9
J gene: TRBJ2-2
CDR3 DNA: TGTGCCAGCAAAGTGGGGGGCACCGGGGAGCTGTTTTTT
CDR3 protein: CASKVGGTGELFF

clone size: .
D gene: TRBD1
V gene: TRBV6-6
J gene: TRBJ1-1
CDR3 DNA: TGTGCCAGCAGTTACGGGGACAGCTTGAGTTGGGCTTTCTTT
CDR3 protein: CASSYGDSLSWAFF

clone size: .
D gene: TRBD2
V gene: TRBV5-1
J gene: TRBJ2-2
CDR3 DNA: TGCGCCAGCAGCTTGTCTTCCCCGGGACTAGCGGGCACCGGGGAGCTGTTTTTT
CDR3 protein: CASSLSSPGLAGTGELFF

clone size: few
D gene: TRBD1
V gene: TRBV5-1
J gene: TRBJ2-3
CDR3 DNA: TGCGCCAGCAGCTTAGGGGACAGGGAGGTCACAGATACGCAGTATTTT
CDR3 protein: CASSLGDREVTDTQYF

clone size: .
D gene: TRBD2
V gene: TRBV7-9
J gene: TRBJ2-7
CDR3 DNA: TGTGCCAGCAGCCCAGCTAGCGGGGTCTACGAGCAGTACTTC
CDR3 protein: CASSPASGVYEQYF

clone size: .
D gene: TRBD2
V gene: TRBV29-1
J gene: TRBJ2-3
CDR3 DNA: TGCAGCGTTGTCTTAGCGGGAGGGAACACAGATACGCAGTATTTT
CDR3 protein: CSVVLAGGNTDTQYF

clone size: .
D gene: TRBD2
V gene: TRBV4-1
J gene: TRBJ2-3
CDR3 DNA: TGCGCCATCTCGCGGGAGGTTAACACAGATACGCAGTATTTT
CDR3 protein: CAISREVNTDTQYF

clone size: .
D gene: .
V gene: TRBV23-1
J gene: TRBJ1-2
CDR3 DNA: TGCGCCAGCAGTCACCTCCGGACAAGGGGAAACTATGGCTACACCTTC
CDR3 protein: CASSHLRTRGNYGYTF

clone size: .
D gene: .
V gene: TRBV14
J gene: TRBJ2-7
CDR3 DNA: TGTGCCAGCAGCCAAGAGGCTTCGCCTTCTAGCTACGAGCAGTACTTC
CDR3 protein: CASSQEASPSSYEQYF

clone size: .
D gene: TRBD2
V gene: TRBV7-9
J gene: TRBJ2-3
CDR3 DNA: TGTGCCAGCAGCCATCTAGCGGGAGGAAGCACAGATACGCAGTATTTT
CDR3 protein: CASSHLAGGSTDTQYF